The 4 T cell receptor beta chains below were found in one sample sequenced in a study of OX40 agonist ivuxolimab in advanced cancers. TCRdb's copy holds only in-frame clones and misses some; the assay was immunoSEQ multiplex PCR. The sample records 55,000 to 70,000 clones, nearly 85% being singletons. This sample comprised CD4+ or CD8+ T cells sorted from blood, obtained in a trial of the OX40 agonist ivuxolimab. The receptor set was obtained from an adult with an advanced solid tumor such as melanoma, head and neck, liver or kidney cancer.

This chain links TRBV6-5 with TRBJ2-2, with a tentative D call TRBD1 (6 bases). V lost 5 bases and J lost 5, with 9 bases in between. Germline V gene lookup returns CDR1 MNHEY and CDR2 SVGAGI. The CDR3 runs to 13 residues. CDR3 loop: CASSRGLTGELFF. The CDR3 DNA reads TGTGCCAGCAGTAGGGGGTTAACCGGGGAGCTGTTTTTT.

The CDR3 sequence is CATSRGSLADTGGSNYGYTF. The DNA for the CDR3 is TGTGCCACCAGCAGAGGGAGCCTAGCGGACACAGGGGGCTCTAACTATGGCTACACCTTC. The chain couples TRBV15 to TRBJ1-2; 9 bases fit TRBD1. J gave up 0 bases and V 1 base, and 15 bases lay outside the gene matches. Germline V gene data show CDR1 as LNHNV and CDR2 as YYDKDF (reference sequence). CDR3 size: 20 residues.

This clone has just one count. The chain couples TRBV7-3 to TRBJ2-1, with D unclear. There are 14 residues in the CDR3. Trimming left V 1 base short and J 10 bases short, with 14 bases between. CDR1 and CDR2 (germline): SGHTA, FQGTGA. CDR3: CASSLNAAVGEQFF. The CDR3 region has the DNA TGTGCCAGCAGCTTAAACGCGGCGGTAGGGGAGCAGTTCTTC.

The chain uses TRBV28 and TRBJ1-2; the D gene is possibly TRBD1 (6 bases). There are 14 residues in the CDR3. V lost 6 bases and J 4 bases, leaving 15 bases between the germline ends. Germline loops: CDR1 MDHEN, CDR2 SYDVKM. The CDR3 DNA follows: TGTGCCAGCAGCCCGGACAGTCCGGCCTATGGCTACACCTTC. This codes for CASSPDSPAYGYTF.